The 18 T cell receptor beta chains presented below share a single source sample, sequenced in a study of T-cell memory formation after mild COVID-19. MiXCR was run by TCRdb on the 5' RACE reads, yielding one entry per CDR3 protein. The sample consists of 300,000 or so distinct CDR3 sequences, more than 15% of them appearing once. The specimen was PBMCs or a T cell subset sorted from them (not recorded which). All receptors derive from a man younger than 35 who had mild COVID-19 (a few samples of this study predate the infection). Cell type and time point are not known.

The DNA of the CDR3 is TGTGCCAGCAGCAGCCGTTTTGTTCCCACTGAAGCTTTCTTT. Its protein is CASSSRFVPTEAFF. The genes are TRBV5-5 and TRBJ1-1; unclear D gene. The CDR3 has 14 residues. CDR1 SGHKS and CDR2 YYEKEE come from the germline V gene (reference sequence). V dropped 4 bases and J dropped 4 bases, with 14 bases sitting between them. The full variable domain, rest sourced from reference TRBV5-5 and TRBJ1-1, is DAGVTQSPTHLIKTRGQQVTLRCSPISGHKSVSWYQQVLGQGPQFIFQYYEKEERGRGNFPDRFSARQFPNYSSELNVNALLLGDSALYLCASSSRFVPTEAFFGQGTRLTVV.

Only a few counts were recorded for this clonotype. The CDR3 loop is CASSAGQGSAEAFF. The CDR3 DNA reads TGTGCCAGCAGCGCGGGACAGGGATCTGCGGAAGCTTTCTTT. This sequence joins TRBV7-2 and TRBJ1-1; 9 bases line up with TRBD1. This CDR3 has 14 residues. The germline V gene has CDR1 SGHTA and CDR2 FQGNSA. Trimming cost V 5 bases and J 8 bases; bases outside gene matches: 9.

This chain uses TRBV12-3 or TRBV12-4 with TRBJ1-5, with TRBD1 identical over 9 bases. This CDR3 has 14 residues. The J segment lost 9 bases and the V segment lost 5 bases, leaving 8 bases of the junction unmatched. The CDR3 nucleotides are TGTGCCAGCAGTGCCGGACAGGGGAAAAGGCCCCAGCATTTT. It is translated as CASSAGQGKRPQHF.

This clonotype turned up a few times. The rearrangement joins TRBV7-9 to TRBJ2-5; D unclear. The CDR3 is 13 amino acids. Trimming cost V 3 bases and J 2 bases, with 7 bases left between them. CDR1 is SEHNR and CDR2 is FQNEAQ in the germline V gene (reference sequence). For the CDR3, the DNA is TGTGCCAGCAGCTTTGAGCCGCAAGAGACCCAGTACTTC. As protein: CASSFEPQETQYF.

The rearrangement uses TRBV7-6 and TRBJ1-2; no firm D call. The germline V gene has CDR1 SGHVS and CDR2 FNYEAQ. This CDR3 spans 14 amino acids. V was clipped by 4 bases and J by 8 bases, with 17 bases between them. DNA for the CDR3: TGTGCCAGCAGCTCCTCTACAAGATCTGGGGGCTACACCTTC. This encodes CASSSSTRSGGYTF.

This clonotype is a singleton in its sample. The chain carries TRBV7-2 and TRBJ1-4, with D unclear. V dropped 2 bases and J dropped 10 bases, with 14 bases sitting between them. Germline V gene sequence: CDR1 SGHTA, CDR2 FQGNSA. CDR3 size: 14 residues. CDR3 nucleotide sequence: TGTGCCAGCAGCTTAATATCGACCCCGGGAAAACTGTTTTTT. This codes for CASSLISTPGKLFF.

This clonotype came up a few times. This chain links TRBV7-2 with TRBJ2-5, with D maybe TRBD2 (5 bases). V was clipped by 4 bases and J by 2 bases, with 11 bases between them. CDR1 SGHTA and CDR2 FQGNSA come from the germline V gene. The CDR3 has 14 amino acids. CDR3 DNA sequence: TGTGCCAGCAGCTACAGAGGCGGGCAAGAGACCCAGTACTTC. This sequence encodes CASSYRGGQETQYF.

This clonotype has a handful of counts. The chain couples TRBV4-1 to TRBJ1-2, with TRBD1 matching 9 bases. Trimming removed 0 bases from V and 3 bases from J; junction bases left unmatched: 2. CDR3 length: 15 residues. CDR1 MGHRA and CDR2 YSYEKL come from the germline V gene. This CDR3 reads CASSQDTGGYYGYTF. DNA for the CDR3: TGCGCCAGCAGCCAAGATACAGGGGGCTACTATGGCTACACCTTC.

This clonotype was counted between two and nine times. The chain links TRBV7-3 to TRBJ1-1; tentative D call: TRBD1 (6 bases). V was clipped by 5 bases and J by 1 base, with 14 bases between them. Germline V lookup: CDR1 SGHTA, CDR2 FQGTGA. The CDR3 totals 15 residues. CDR3 residues: CASSPPGGSNTEAFF. In DNA, the CDR3 is TGTGCCAGCAGCCCCCCCGGGGGCTCGAACACTGAAGCTTTCTTT.

Only a few counts were recorded for this clonotype. The J gene is TRBJ2-7, the V gene TRBV3-1; unclear D gene. V lost 5 bases and J lost 4, with 15 bases in between. The germline gives CDR1 LGHDT, CDR2 YNNKEL (reference sequence). The CDR3 totals 14 residues. For the CDR3, the DNA is TGTGCCAGCAGCAGGACCCTCCCCCCTTACGAGCAGTACGTC. This gives the protein CASSRTLPPYEQYV.

The CDR3 protein is CASSVGRQRGNEQFF. Here the CDR3 DNA reads TGTGCCAGCAGCGTTGGTAGACAGCGGGGGAATGAGCAGTTCTTC. V is TRBV11-1 and J is TRBJ2-1; TRBD2 agrees at 8 bases. The CDR3 is 15 residues long. Germline V gene sequence: CDR1 SGHAT, CDR2 FQDESV (reference sequence). The ends lost 5 bases at V and 7 bases at J; junction bases unmatched: 10. Filled out from reference TRBV11-1 and TRBJ2-1, the complete variable domain reads EAEVAQSPRYKITEKSQAVAFWCDPISGHATLYWYRQILGQGPELLVQFQDESVVDDSQLPKDRFSAERLKGVDSTLKIQPAELGDSAMYLCASSVGRQRGNEQFFGPGTRLTVL.

The chain carries TRBV5-1 and TRBJ1-6; tentatively, D is TRBD1 (5 bases). Germline CDR1 is SGHRS and CDR2 is YFSETQ. V was clipped by 4 bases and J by 7 bases, with 15 bases between them. The CDR3 loop spans 15 amino acids. The CDR3 nucleotides read TGCGCCAGCAGCCCCCCCGGGACGGGGAATTCACCCCTCCACTTT. This sequence encodes CASSPPGTGNSPLHF.

This clonotype was counted ten times or more. The germline gene is not matched at one end of the junction; a read error may be the cause. The rearrangement links TRBV7-2 to TRBJ2-6; D gene ambiguous. Looked up from germline, CDR1 is SGHTA and CDR2 is FQGNSA. This CDR3 comprises 13 residues. The CDR3 DNA follows: TGTGCCAGCAGCCTAGCTGGGGCCAACGTCCTGACTTTC. Protein sequence: CASSLAGANVLTF. Looking up the rest from reference TRBV7-2 and TRBJ2-6 gives the full variable domain: GAGVSQSPSNKVTEKGKDVELRCDPISGHTALYWYRQSLGQGLEFLIYFQGNSAPDKSGLPSDRFSAERTGGSVSTLTIQRTQQEDSAVYLCASSLAGANVLTFGAGSRLTVL.

The V call is TRBV29-1, the J call TRBJ2-1; 13 bases map to TRBD2. In germline, CDR1 is SQVTM, CDR2 ANQGSEA. After removal of 4 bases from V and 3 bases from J, the junction contained 0 bases not matched to a gene. The CDR3 has 14 residues. DNA of the CDR3: TGCAGCGTTGGGACTAGCGGGAGCTACAATGAGCAGTTCTTC. It encodes CSVGTSGSYNEQFF.

The chain couples TRBV5-1 to TRBJ2-3, with 7 bases aligning to TRBD2. The CDR3 loop spans 17 amino acids. From germline, CDR1 is SGHRS and CDR2 YFSETQ. V lost 10 bases to trimming and J lost 4 bases; unmatched junction nucleotides: 21. The CDR3 reads CASQRSGAPRSADTQYF. CDR3 nucleotide sequence: TGCGCCTCCCAACGGAGCGGGGCCCCCAGGTCTGCAGATACGCAGTATTTT.

V gene TRBV2 combines with J gene TRBJ2-5; 8 bases agree with TRBD2. Trimming cost V 3 bases and J 1 base; bases outside gene matches: 10. CDR3 size: 17 residues. Germline V gives CDR1 SNHLY, CDR2 FYNNEI. In DNA form, the CDR3 reads TGTGCCAGCAGTGATGTTTGGGTAGCGGGGCGCCAAGAGACCCAGTACTTC. This translates into CASSDVWVAGRQETQYF.

With respect to this clonotype: The junction shows a germline mismatch at one end, possibly a read error. The V and J genes are TRBV3-1 and TRBJ2-3, with TRBD2 matching 7 bases. The CDR3 has 13 residues. Germline V gene lookup returns CDR1 LGHDT and CDR2 YNNKEL (reference sequence). The CDR3 DNA is TGTGACAGCGGAGCGGGGCGTACAGATACGCAGTATTTT. It codes for CDSGAGRTDTQYF.

This clonotype occurred a few times. The chain is built from TRBV13 and TRBJ1-4; no clear D. This CDR3 has 14 amino acids. Trimming pared 5 bases from V and 4 bases from J, leaving 11 bases between. Germline-derived CDR1 and CDR2 are PRHDT and FYEKMQ (reference sequence). The CDR3 reads CASSLQAYNEKLFF. DNA of the CDR3: TGTGCCAGCAGCCTCCAGGCGTATAATGAAAAACTGTTTTTT. The full variable domain, with the rest looked up from reference TRBV13 and TRBJ1-4, is AAGVIQSPRHLIKEKRETATLKCYPIPRHDTVYWYQQGPGQDPQFLISFYEKMQSDKGSIPDRFSAQQFSDYHSELNMSSLELGDSALYFCASSLQAYNEKLFFGSGTQLSVL.